Given below is one TCR beta chain in context. This entry belongs to a study of blood T cell repertoires in COVID-19. Study-wide background: PBMCs, B-cell-depleted T cells, or T cells were the source of the cDNA or gDNA that made up the material.

In germline, CDR1 is MNHEY, CDR2 SVGEGT. The length of the CDR3 is 21 residues. Trimming cost V 0 bases and J 0 bases, with 21 bases left between them. Seattle participants joined during active infection and were tracked over time. Authors' analysis steps: Cell counts per sample came from amplifying reference gene primers. The method was immunoSEQ multiplex PCR; TCRdb's version includes in-frame clones alone and lacks a portion of them. That table is the source of V, J and clone size, and D and trimming were worked out from the DNA. Of about 410,000 clones in the sample, over 75% are singletons; the top ten hold 1.5% to 1.9%.

The sequence was collected from a woman between 35 and 50 years old with COVID-19, enrolled during active disease. This sequence joins TRBV6-2 or TRBV6-3 and TRBJ2-6; unclear D gene. The sequenced sample consisted of peripheral blood. The chain's CDR3 is CASSYSYRRQKFPSGANVLTF. CDR3 DNA: TGTGCCAGCAGTTACTCGTATCGTAGACAAAAGTTTCCCTCTGGGGCCAACGTCCTGACTTTC.